This T cell receptor beta chain derives from a study of CD8 T cells in ankylosing spondylitis. Germline V gives CDR1 SGHTA, CDR2 FQGNSA. This CDR3 is built from 15 residues. V was pared by 10 bases and J by 0 bases, with 16 bases between. Study-wide points: Seemingly distinctive of ankylosing spondylitis blood was a TCR beta motif formed by eight highly homologous variants. Matched ankylosing spondylitis synovial fluid reportedly contained a significantly enriched population of disease-linked clones.

This clonotype was counted ten times or more. The antigen is unknown. Via MiXCR, TCRdb re-called the 5' RACE reads, giving one row per CDR3 protein. The sample holds about 130,000 distinct CDR3 sequences, about 7% seen once. The material sequenced was blood, either unsorted or a sorted T cell fraction (not recorded which). The rearrangement links TRBV7-2 to TRBJ1-3; D possibly corresponds to TRBD1 (6 bases). This clonotype was sampled from a female donor with ankylosing spondylitis or in good health (not recorded which). The DNA for the CDR3 is TGTGCCACCACCGAGGGGGGCCTCTCTGGAAACACCATATATTTT. Translation: CATTEGGLSGNTIYF.